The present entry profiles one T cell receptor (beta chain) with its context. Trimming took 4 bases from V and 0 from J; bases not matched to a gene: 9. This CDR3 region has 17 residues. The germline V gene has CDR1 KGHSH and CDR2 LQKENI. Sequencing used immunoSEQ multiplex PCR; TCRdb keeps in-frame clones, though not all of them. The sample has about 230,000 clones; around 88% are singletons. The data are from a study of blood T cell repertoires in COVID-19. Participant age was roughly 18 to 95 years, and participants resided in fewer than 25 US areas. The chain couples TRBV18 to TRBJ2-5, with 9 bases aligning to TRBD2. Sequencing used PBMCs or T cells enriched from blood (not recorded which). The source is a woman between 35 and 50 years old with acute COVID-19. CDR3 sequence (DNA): TGTGCCAGCTCACAGCTAGCGGGGACTTCGTACCAAGAGACCCAGTACTTC. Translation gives CASSQLAGTSYQETQYF.